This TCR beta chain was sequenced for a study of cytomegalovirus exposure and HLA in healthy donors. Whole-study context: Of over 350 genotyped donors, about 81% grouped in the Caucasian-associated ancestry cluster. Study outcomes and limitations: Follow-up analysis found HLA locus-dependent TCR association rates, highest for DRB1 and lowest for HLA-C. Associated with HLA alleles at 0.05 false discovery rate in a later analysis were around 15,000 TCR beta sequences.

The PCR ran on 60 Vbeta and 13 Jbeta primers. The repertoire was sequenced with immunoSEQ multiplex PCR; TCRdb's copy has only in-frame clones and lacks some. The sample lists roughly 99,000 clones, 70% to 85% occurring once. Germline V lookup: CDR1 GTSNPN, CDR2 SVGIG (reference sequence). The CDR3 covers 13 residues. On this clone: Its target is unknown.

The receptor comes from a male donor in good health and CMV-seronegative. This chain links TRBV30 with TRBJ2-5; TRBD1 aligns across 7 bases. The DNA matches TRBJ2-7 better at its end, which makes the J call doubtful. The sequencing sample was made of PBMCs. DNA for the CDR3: TGTGCCTGGAGTGTGACAGGGCGCTACGAGCAGTACTTC. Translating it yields CAWSVTGRYEQYF.